The clone carrying this T cell receptor beta chain is a singleton in its sample. The target antigen is unknown. The data were taken from a study of regulatory T cells in long-lasting Graves disease. Points from the study as a whole: Persistent cases of Graves' showed reduced TCR diversity relative to newly diagnosed patients. Newly diagnosed disease favored TRBV20-1 and TRBJ2-1 over persistent disease. Having only a small sample size may have limited accuracy.

The TCR library used RNA extracted from PBMCs. The patients were enrolled through endocrinology in Xi'an, China. TCRdb independently ran MiXCR on the reads; one entry per CDR3 protein. The sample carries several hundred distinct CDR3 sequences, 85% to 90% recorded once. CDR1 is MNHEY, CDR2 SMNVEV, per germline (reference sequence). The junction had 2 bases not matched to a gene; V was cut back by 3 bases and J by 3 bases. The CDR3 is 15 amino acids. This receptor was identified in a man between 18 and 29 years old with Graves disease. This chain connects TRBV27 to TRBJ2-7, with 13 bases fitting TRBD2. The sample in question was peripheral blood mononuclear cells (PBMCs), obtained with antithyroid drug treatment, in newly diagnosed or persistent Graves disease (not recorded which). This CDR3 is CASSLGLAGIYEQYF. The CDR3 DNA is TGTGCCAGCAGTTTGGGACTAGCGGGAATCTACGAGCAGTACTTC.